This entry describes one T cell receptor (beta chain). Its antigen is not identified. The entry originates in a study of blood T cells in healthy people across ages. Notes on the study in general: Higher diversity, along with more naive CD4+ cells, distinguished long-lived donors from aged donors.

A second about 7 to 12 cycle PCR used barcoded and J-beta primers. TCRdb reprocessed the 5' RACE reads with MiXCR, giving one entry per CDR3 protein. The sample shows about 800,000 distinct CDR3 sequences, roughly 25% of them seen only once. The CDR3 is made up of 13 amino acids. Germline V gene data show CDR1 as MDHEN and CDR2 as SYDVKM. V lost 5 bases, J lost 4 bases, and 11 bases lay in between. The same specimen was also included in a second study, on T cells of mothers and their children.

The receptor comes from a boy between 10 and 17 years old in good health. The specimen sequenced was blood. V and J are TRBV28 and TRBJ2-5; no clear D. The CDR3 sequence is CASSTPIPETQYF. For the CDR3, the DNA is TGTGCCAGCAGTACCCCCATCCCAGAGACCCAGTACTTC.